A selection of T cell receptor beta chains follows, all from one sample in a study of T cells in Graves' hyperthyroidism and ophthalmopathy. TCRdb independently ran MiXCR on the multiplex PCR reads; one entry per CDR3 protein. This table has fewer than 350,000 distinct CDR3 sequences, 13% appearing once. Sequencing used blood. The receptors were gathered from a woman aged 25-40 years with Graves' hyperthyroidism that later progressed to Graves' ophthalmopathy. Both conserved end residues are part of each CDR3. The D gene is left open where the match is weak. Size is omitted from some rows. Given values are once, few, many or a class for expanded clones.

D	V	size	J	CDR3	DNA
TRBD2	TRBV20-1	many	TRBJ2-2	CSASAGVGELFF	TGCAGTGCTAGTGCGGGGGTCGGGGAGCTGTTTTTT
.	TRBV6-1	many	TRBJ1-1	CACLRGAEAFF	TGTGCCTGCCTCCGGGGGGCTGAAGCTTTCTTT
TRBD1	TRBV2	.	TRBJ2-2	CASSQGATNTGELFF	TGTGCCAGCAGTCAGGGGGCCACGAACACCGGGGAGCTGTTTTTT
TRBD2	TRBV5-1	many	TRBJ2-7	CASSISGTSSYEQYF	TGCGCCAGCAGCATCAGCGGGACGAGCTCCTACGAGCAGTACTTC
TRBD2	TRBV4-1	many	TRBJ2-3	CASSPLAGVRDTQYF	TGCGCCAGCAGCCCACTAGCGGGAGTACGGGATACGCAGTATTTT
.	TRBV6-2/TRBV6-3	.	TRBJ2-3	CASLSRYSDTQYF	TGTGCCAGCTTATCTCGTTATTCGGATACGCAGTATTTT
TRBD1	TRBV7-2	many	TRBJ1-2	CASRGTASNYGYTF	TGTGCCAGCCGCGGGACAGCATCCAACTATGGCTACACCTTC
TRBD2	TRBV27	many	TRBJ2-1	CASSSTSGYNEQFF	TGTGCCAGCAGTTCCACTAGCGGATACAATGAGCAGTTCTTC
.	TRBV3-1	many	TRBJ1-5	CASSQGRVGGQPQHF	TGTGCCAGCAGCCAAGGCAGGGTTGGGGGTCAGCCCCAGCATTTT
TRBD1	TRBV11-2	many	TRBJ2-7	CASSLVSGQGIRYEQYF	TGTGCCAGCAGCTTAGTCTCCGGACAGGGTATTAGGTACGAGCAGTACTTC
.	TRBV6-2/TRBV6-3	many	TRBJ2-1	CASSYSRQSSYNEQFF	TGTGCCAGCAGTTACTCGAGACAGAGCTCCTACAATGAGCAGTTCTTC
.	TRBV20-1	many	TRBJ2-3	CSANQGRDTQYF	TGCAGTGCTAATCAAGGGAGGGATACGCAGTATTTT
.	TRBV6-6	few	TRBJ2-2	CASSYGRYTGELFF	TGTGCCAGCAGTTACGGCAGATACACCGGGGAGCTGTTTTTT
.	TRBV5-1	many	TRBJ2-1	CASSLGQGLNEQFF	TGCGCCAGCAGCTTGGGGCAGGGTTTAAATGAGCAGTTCTTC
TRBD2	TRBV20-1	few	TRBJ2-1	CSARDPRTSIYNEQFF	TGCAGTGCTAGAGATCCTAGGACTAGCATTTACAATGAGCAGTTCTTC
.	TRBV18	.	TRBJ2-3	CASSPGDADTQYF	TGTGCCAGCTCACCAGGGGACGCAGATACGCAGTATTTT
.	TRBV12-3/TRBV12-4	many	TRBJ2-3	CASSYSGVGDTQYF	TGTGCCAGCAGTTACTCGGGAGTAGGAGATACGCAGTATTTT
TRBD2	TRBV20-1	.	TRBJ2-4	CSARGSGSGGLNIQYF	TGCAGTGCTAGAGGGAGCGGGTCGGGAGGCCTAAACATTCAGTACTTC
.	TRBV15	once	TRBJ2-1	CATSREAGLAGNEQFF	TGTGCCACCAGCAGAGAGGCGGGCCTTGCTGGGAATGAGCAGTTCTTC
.	TRBV11-2	.	TRBJ2-7	CASSSLTGSYEQYF	TGTGCCAGCAGCTCACTCACAGGGTCCTACGAGCAGTACTTC
TRBD2	TRBV28	many	TRBJ2-1	CASSGRTRIFDEQFF	TGTGCCAGCAGCGGAAGGACTAGAATTTTCGATGAGCAGTTCTTC
.	TRBV9	few	TRBJ1-1	CASSVNREDGNTEAFF	TGTGCCAGCAGCGTGAACAGGGAAGACGGAAACACTGAAGCTTTCTTT
.	TRBV19	few	TRBJ2-1	CASNWGGNYNEQFF	TGTGCCAGTAATTGGGGCGGGAACTACAATGAGCAGTTCTTC
TRBD2	TRBV10-1	many	TRBJ2-5	CASRGRCPSGSFQETQYF	TGCGCCAGCAGAGGGAGATGCCCTAGCGGGAGTTTTCAAGAGACCCAGTACTTC
TRBD1	TRBV7-8	many	TRBJ2-7	CASSSDRTGEQYF	TGTGCCAGCAGCTCGGACAGGACGGGCGAGCAGTACTTC
.	TRBV5-1	few	TRBJ2-3	CATGAGVGTDTQYF	TGCGCCACCGGGGCAGGGGTCGGCACAGATACGCAGTATTTT
.	TRBV10-3	.	TRBJ1-2	CAISEMGSGGYTF	TGTGCCATCAGTGAAATGGGGTCGGGTGGCTACACCTTC
.	TRBV28	many	TRBJ2-1	CASRSGLGYNEQFF	TGTGCCAGCAGGTCCGGGCTTGGCTACAATGAGCAGTTCTTC
.	TRBV6-1	.	TRBJ2-5	CASSPRTNLETQYF	TGTGCCAGCAGTCCCCGGACTAATTTAGAGACCCAGTACTTC
.	TRBV29-1	many	TRBJ1-1	CSVPRAGVPEAFF	TGCAGCGTGCCTCGGGCAGGGGTCCCTGAAGCTTTCTTT
TRBD2	TRBV7-2	many	TRBJ2-1	CASSSTSGSDNEQFF	TGTGCCAGCAGCTCAACTAGCGGGAGTGACAATGAGCAGTTCTTC
.	TRBV7-8	many	TRBJ1-4	CASSLTTGKMGEKLFF	TGTGCCAGCAGCTTAACCACAGGGAAGATGGGCGAAAAACTGTTTTTT